This T cell receptor (beta chain) was captured in a study of blood T cell repertoires in COVID-19. Study context: Samples came from the United States, Italy and Spain, spanning acute and convalescent COVID-19.

Those enrolled, adults aged roughly 18 to 95 years, came from 20 to 25 US areas. The CDR3 spans 16 residues. V shed 5 bases, J shed 7 bases, and the junction held 14 bases outside the gene matches. Germline V CDR1 and CDR2: MNHEY, SMNVEV (reference sequence). Per the authors' pipeline: Reference gene primer amplification yielded estimated nucleated cell counts. TCRdb's copy holds only in-frame clones and misses some; the assay was immunoSEQ multiplex PCR. Clone size and V and J calls were adopted from that table, with D and trimming inferred from the DNA. Here the sample spans around 500,000 clones, less than 90% being singletons. This clone showed up just a few times.

The TCR was taken from a woman aged 55 to 70 who had recovered from COVID-19. The rearrangement links TRBV27 to TRBJ2-1; TRBD2 matches 7 bases. Sequenced: PBMCs or T cells enriched from blood (not recorded which). CDR3 loop: CASSASWGGGLNEQFF. The CDR3 DNA follows: TGTGCCAGCAGTGCCTCTTGGGGCGGGGGATTAAATGAGCAGTTCTTC.